Sequencing of this T cell receptor (beta chain) was carried out in a study of beta chain features in type 1 diabetes. Study conclusions and caveats: Researchers cautioned that cDNA sequencing could over-represent cells with high TCR expression. Across patients, naive, central memory and Treg TCRB repertoires exhibited apparently greater similarity than was observed across healthy donors.

This CDR3 contains 13 residues. Germline CDR1 SNHLY, CDR2 FYNNEI. V dropped 3 bases and J dropped 6 bases, with 11 bases sitting between them. This clone was counted between two and nine times. Its antigen is still unknown. All of the isolated RNA was reverse transcribed, so expressed TCRB transcripts were sequenced. Sequencing used immunoSEQ multiplex PCR; TCRdb keeps in-frame clones, though not all of them. The sample records about 930,000 clones, roughly a sixth being singletons. This chain joins TRBV2 and TRBJ1-2; D uncertain. The source is a woman aged 18-29 years in good health. Sequencing input: naive CD4+ T cells from blood. The DNA for the CDR3 is TGTGCCAGCAGTGAGACCAGATCGGATGGCTACACCTTC. Translation: CASSETRSDGYTF.